These 7 T cell receptor beta chains were all obtained from the same sample, sequenced in a study of blood T cell repertoires in COVID-19. Generated by immunoSEQ multiplex PCR, the TCRdb table keeps only in-frame clones and is missing some. The sample consists of roughly 200,000 clones, more than 60% of them appearing once. Input material: peripheral blood. The receptors were sampled from a man between 45 and 60 years old who had recovered from COVID-19.

The gene calls are TRBV19 and TRBJ1-3; D unresolved. Trimming stripped 4 bases from V and 0 bases from J, with 25 bases between. This CDR3 comprises 20 residues. Per germline, CDR1 LNHDA and CDR2 SQIVND (reference sequence). The DNA of the CDR3 is TGTGCCAGTAGTAAAGGCGGCGTGGCGCCTCCAAAAACCTCTGGAAACACCATATATTTT. It is translated as CASSKGGVAPPKTSGNTIYF.

The gene calls are TRBV27 and TRBJ2-1, with TRBD2 identical over 9 bases. CDR3 length: 13 residues. The germline gives CDR1 MNHEY, CDR2 SMNVEV (reference sequence). Trimming cost V 2 bases and J 15 bases; bases outside gene matches: 8. In nucleotides, the CDR3 is TGTGCCAGCAGTTTAGTCGGCGGGAGGGCCGTGTTCTTC. Amino acid sequence: CASSLVGGRAVFF.

The rearrangement joins TRBV7-9 to TRBJ1-2; a weak D match, TRBD1 (6 bases). Germline V gene data show CDR1 as SEHNR and CDR2 as FQNEAQ (reference sequence). V was shortened by 5 bases and J by 3 bases, with 10 bases between the two germline ends. There are 13 residues in the CDR3. In nucleotides, the CDR3 is TGTGCCAGCAGCCGCGGACAGTACTATGGCTACACCTTC. This sequence encodes CASSRGQYYGYTF.

J is TRBJ2-7 and V is TRBV2, with 11 positions matching TRBD2. Trimming cost V 6 bases and J 7 bases; bases outside gene matches: 8. The germline gives CDR1 SNHLY, CDR2 FYNNEI. The CDR3 length is 14 residues. CDR3 DNA: TGTGCCAGCAGACTAGCGGGAGTACGTCGGGAGCAGTACTTC. Translating it yields CASRLAGVRREQYF.

The chain uses TRBV28 and TRBJ1-4; TRBD1 matches at 7 bases. The ends lost 6 bases at V and 6 bases at J; junction bases unmatched: 7. This CDR3 has 14 residues. Germline V gene lookup returns CDR1 MDHEN and CDR2 SYDVKM. DNA of the CDR3: TGTGCCAGCAGATTCGACAGGGTGGATGAAAAACTGTTTTTT. Amino acids: CASRFDRVDEKLFF.

This chain links TRBV2 with TRBJ1-5; no clear D. Trimming stripped 5 bases from V and 0 bases from J, with 5 bases between. CDR3 length equals 13 residues. Germline V CDR1 and CDR2: SNHLY, FYNNEI. The CDR3 sequence: CASSRDSNQPQHF. The CDR3 DNA is TGTGCCAGCAGTCGAGATAGCAATCAGCCCCAGCATTTT. Full variable domain (missing parts from reference TRBV2 and TRBJ1-5): EPEVTQTPSHQVTQMGQEVILRCVPISNHLYFYWYRQILGQKVEFLVSFYNNEISEKSEIFDDQFSVERPDGSNFTLKIRSTKLEDSAMYFCASSRDSNQPQHFGDGTRLSIL.

The chain uses TRBV11-3 and TRBJ2-1, with TRBD2 matching over 8 bases. V was pared by 5 bases and J by 5 bases, with 11 bases of the junction left unmatched. The length of the CDR3 is 16 residues. CDR1 and CDR2 (germline): SGHNT, YENEEA. The CDR3 sequence: CASSTGTSGTDNEQFF. The CDR3 coding sequence is TGTGCCAGCAGCACGGGGACTAGTGGCACCGACAATGAGCAGTTCTTC.